The present TCR beta chain was sequenced within a study of OX40 agonist ivuxolimab in advanced cancers. Notes on the study in general: Clonal expansion was among the lowest in partial responders at 0.1-3.0 mg/kg, especially CD8+.

This table comes from immunoSEQ multiplex PCR, and its TCRdb copy is limited to in-frame clones, with some not included. The sample has tens of thousands of clones; around 81% are singletons. The CDR3 length is 16 residues. The junction had 4 bases not matched to a gene; V was cut back by 1 base and J by 2 bases. Germline lookup yields CDR1 MNHEY and CDR2 SVGAGI. Regarding this clone: The antigen is not known.

The chain carries TRBV6-5 and TRBJ2-3; 9 bases map to TRBD2. The receptor comes from an adult with an advanced solid tumor such as melanoma, head and neck, liver or kidney cancer. The starting material was CD4+ or CD8+ T cells sorted from blood, obtained in a trial of the OX40 agonist ivuxolimab. Written as DNA, the CDR3 is TGTGCCAGCAGTTACTGGGCTAGCGGGAACACAGATACGCAGTATTTT. It yields the protein CASSYWASGNTDTQYF.